This TCR beta chain was retrieved from a study of T cells after yellow fever vaccination. V lost 0 bases, J lost 4 bases, and 11 bases lay in between. This CDR3 contains 15 residues. Germline CDR1 and CDR2: SGDLS and YYNGEE. This clonotype turned up a few times. The antigen is not known. They built TCR cDNA with 5'RACE template switching, a step that put in a universal primer site and UMIs. TCRdb reanalysed the 5' RACE reads using MiXCR and keeps one entry per CDR3 protein. The table shows hundreds of thousands of distinct CDR3 sequences, with around 12% occurring only once. Study-wide results and caveats: Overall, a small share of clonotypes was seen in both CD4 and CD8 compartments.

The sequence derives from a man aged 25-45 years who received the YFV17D yellow fever vaccine. The sample here was PBMCs, taken on the day of the yellow fever booster vaccination. The rearrangement uses TRBV9 and TRBJ1-5; D gene unclear. CDR3 protein: CASSVGSAVNQPQHF. Written as DNA, the CDR3 is TGTGCCAGCAGCGTAGGTTCGGCAGTTAATCAGCCCCAGCATTTT.